Shown below are 22 T cell receptor beta chains from a single sample sequenced in a study of blood T cells in healthy people across ages. The use of a sample-barcoded 5' primer and a J-beta primer mix characterized a second PCR of 7 to 11 cycles. TCRdb re-analysed the 5' RACE reads in MiXCR, keeping a single row per CDR3 protein. This sample has fewer than 2 million distinct CDR3 sequences, with about two fifths found just once. Sequences were obtained from blood. The receptors shown here come from a human donor in good health.

This clonotype was counted at least ten times. The V and J genes are TRBV4-3 and TRBJ1-5, with 7 positions matching TRBD1. Germline-derived CDR1 and CDR2 are LGHNA and YSLEER. The J segment lost 7 bases and the V segment lost 0 bases, leaving 9 bases of the junction unmatched. The CDR3 runs to 16 residues. CDR3 coding DNA: TGCGCCAGCAGCCAAGATCGAAAGGGCAGGGGGCAGCCCCAGCATTTT. Encoded protein: CASSQDRKGRGQPQHF.

The J gene is TRBJ2-5, the V gene TRBV6-1; D unresolved. V was trimmed by 0 bases and J by 10 bases, leaving 15 bases between them. The CDR3 totals 14 residues. Germline V lookup: CDR1 MNHNS, CDR2 SASEGT. DNA for the CDR3: TGTGCCAGCAGTGAAGCGCACCCCCGCCAAGGCCAGTACTTC. Translation: CASSEAHPRQGQYF.

The J gene is TRBJ1-5, the V gene TRBV20-1, with a weak D call TRBD1 (5 bases). In germline, CDR1 is DFQATT, CDR2 SNEGSKA (reference sequence). The CDR3 runs 13 residues. The germline V and J ends were trimmed by 2 bases and 8 bases, with 13 bases remaining between them. The CDR3 spells CSARRTYQEPQHF. The DNA for the CDR3 is TGCAGTGCTAGAAGGACATACCAGGAGCCCCAGCATTTT.

This clonotype was counted only a few times. The V and J genes are TRBV12-5 and TRBJ1-1, with D hard to call. This CDR3 is 12 amino acids long. Germline V gives CDR1 LGHNT, CDR2 FRNRAP. The ends were cut back, 0 bases at V and 6 bases at J, with 5 bases in the middle. In DNA, the CDR3 is TGTGCTAGTGGTTTGGTATTCTCTGAAGCTTTCTTT. It yields the protein CASGLVFSEAFF.

Many counts were recorded for this clonotype. The V call is TRBV7-3, the J call TRBJ2-3, with TRBD1 matching over 8 bases. The CDR3 is 15 amino acids. V lost 4 bases and J lost 4; bases outside the gene matches: 7. The germline CDR1 and CDR2 sequences are SGHTA and FQGTGA. CDR3 nucleotides: TGTGCCAGCAGCTCGCAGGGGGCGTCGTCAGATACGCAGTATTTT. Amino acid sequence: CASSSQGASSDTQYF.

This clonotype was counted only a few times. The chain joins TRBV4-3 to TRBJ2-5, with a possible D match to TRBD2 (6 bases). CDR1 is LGHNA, CDR2 YSLEER, per germline. V lost 3 bases and J lost 4, with 15 bases in between. The CDR3 totals 15 residues. CDR3 coding DNA: TGCGCCAGCAGCCATGGTGGGGGGACGGGAGAGACCCAGTACTTC. Translated: CASSHGGGTGETQYF.

This clonotype was picked up many times. This chain uses TRBV7-9 with TRBJ2-7; possibly TRBD2 for D (6 bases). The CDR3 totals 11 residues. Germline V gene lookup returns CDR1 SEHNR and CDR2 FQNEAQ (reference sequence). With 6 bases removed from V and 5 bases from J, the gap between germline ends came to 8 bases. The CDR3 loop is CASSGGNEQYF. The CDR3 region has the DNA TGTGCCAGCAGTGGGGGGAACGAGCAGTACTTC.

This clonotype was detected a few times. The chain employs TRBV7-2 and TRBJ1-4; 8 nucleotides agree with TRBD1. V gave up 2 bases and J gave up 10 bases; unmatched junction bases: 6. Germline values: CDR1 SGHTA, CDR2 FQGNSA. The CDR3 is 14 amino acids. The CDR3 bases are TGTGCCAGCAGCTTACGACAGGGGTTGGGAAAACTGTTTTTT. It encodes CASSLRQGLGKLFF.

This clonotype has a handful of counts. The chain recombines TRBV7-6 with TRBJ2-5; D might be TRBD2 (6 bases). The J call is uncertain, as TRBJ2-7 better fits the DNA end. This CDR3 has 14 residues. The germline V gene has CDR1 SGHVS and CDR2 FNYEAQ. CDR3 bases: TGTGCCAGCAGCTTAGCTTTGGCTAGCGACGAGCAGTACTTC. This codes for CASSLALASDEQYF.

This clonotype was seen once. The chain couples TRBV5-1 to TRBJ2-3; D assignment may be TRBD1 or TRBD2 (5 bases each). Germline CDR1 reads SGHRS; CDR2 reads YFSETQ. Trimming removed 4 bases from V and 1 base from J, with 16 bases in between. The CDR3 has 16 amino acids. This CDR3 is CASSGGRYEGTDTQYF. CDR3 bases: TGCGCCAGCAGCGGGGGACGGTACGAAGGCACAGATACGCAGTATTTT. The entire variable domain, with the rest obtained from reference TRBV5-1 and TRBJ2-3, is as follows: KAGVTQTPRYLIKTRGQQVTLSCSPISGHRSVSWYQQTPGQGLQFLFEYFSETQRNKGNFPGRFSGRQFSNSRSEMNVSTLELGDSALYLCASSGGRYEGTDTQYFGPGTRLTVL.

This clonotype was detected only once. The chain has TRBV29-1 and TRBJ2-1; D perhaps matches TRBD2 (6 bases). Deletions cut 3 bases from V and 2 bases from J, with 14 bases between. This CDR3 has 15 residues. The germline V gene has CDR1 SQVTM and CDR2 ANQGSEA. Here the CDR3 reads CSVETGLNPYNEQFF. CDR3 DNA: TGCAGCGTTGAGACGGGACTTAACCCCTACAATGAGCAGTTCTTC.

This clonotype was observed a single time. The V and J genes are TRBV7-3 and TRBJ1-1; 7 nucleotides line up with TRBD1. CDR3 size: 15 residues. Germline V lookup: CDR1 SGHTA, CDR2 FQGTGA. Unmatched junction bases numbered 11, after V lost 5 bases and J lost 5 bases. The CDR3 loop reads CASSPNRGVDTEAFF. The CDR3 region has the DNA TGTGCCAGCAGCCCGAACAGGGGAGTGGATACTGAAGCTTTCTTT. Full variable domain (outside the CDR3, taken from reference TRBV7-3 and TRBJ1-1): GAGVSQTPSNKVTEKGKYVELRCDPISGHTALYWYRQSLGQGPEFLIYFQGTGAADDSGLPNDRFFAVRPEGSVSTLKIQRTERGDSAVYLCASSPNRGVDTEAFFGQGTRLTVV.

This clonotype has only a few counts. V usage is TRBV2 and J usage is TRBJ2-1, with 7 positions matching TRBD1. Trimming cost V 2 bases and J 4 bases; bases outside gene matches: 5. This CDR3 has 15 amino acids. The germline V gene encodes CDR1 SNHLY and CDR2 FYNNEI. CDR3 residues: CASSEIGTAYNEQFF. In DNA, the CDR3 is TGTGCCAGCAGTGAAATTGGGACAGCTTACAATGAGCAGTTCTTC.

The rearrangement links TRBV5-1 to TRBJ1-4; 7 positions match TRBD1. The germline V gene encodes CDR1 SGHRS and CDR2 YFSETQ. The CDR3 covers 14 residues. V shed 2 bases, J shed 6 bases, and the junction held 4 bases outside the gene matches. The CDR3 DNA reads as TGCGCCAGCAGCTTCCAGGGGGGCGATGAAAAACTGTTTTTT. Amino acids: CASSFQGGDEKLFF.

The chain has TRBV5-1 and TRBJ1-1; 9 bases align to TRBD1. The CDR3 consists of 16 residues. The germline gives CDR1 SGHRS, CDR2 YFSETQ. The V gene end was trimmed by 0 bases and the J gene end by 2 bases; junction bases not matched to a gene: 5. CDR3 bases: TGCGCCAGCAGCTTGGCGGGACAGGGATACAACACTGAAGCTTTCTTT. The encoded protein is CASSLAGQGYNTEAFF.

J is TRBJ2-1 and V is TRBV29-1, with D unclear. Germline CDR1 reads SQVTM; CDR2 reads ANQGSEA. The V end was cut by 0 bases, the J end by 9 bases, with 9 bases between. The CDR3 covers 12 residues. CDR3 residues: CSVEDGRTEQFF. CDR3 in DNA: TGCAGCGTTGAAGACGGACGTACTGAGCAGTTCTTC.

The table lists this clonotype with a few counts. The chain uses TRBV11-3 and TRBJ1-1; D not certain. The length of the CDR3 is 14 residues. CDR1 is SGHNT and CDR2 is YENEEA in the germline V gene. V lost 5 bases and J 1 base, leaving 11 bases between the germline ends. CDR3 in DNA: TGTGCCAGCAGCCCGGGGAGGGCGAACACTGAAGCTTTCTTT. Encoded protein: CASSPGRANTEAFF.

V usage is TRBV29-1 and J usage is TRBJ2-1; possibly TRBD2 for D (5 bases). V was shortened by 4 bases and J by 0 bases, with 10 bases between the two germline ends. The CDR3 sequence is 14 residues long. The germline V gene encodes CDR1 SQVTM and CDR2 ANQGSEA. CDR3 nucleotide sequence: TGCAGCGTTGTGGAGGACCCCTCCTACAATGAGCAGTTCTTC. Protein sequence: CSVVEDPSYNEQFF.

This clonotype has a handful of counts. This chain joins TRBV20-1 and TRBJ1-4, with D unclear. The CDR3 runs 15 residues. The V gene lost 7 bases and the J gene lost 5 bases, with 20 bases spanning the gap. Germline V gene lookup returns CDR1 DFQATT and CDR2 SNEGSKA (reference sequence). The CDR3 nucleotides read TGCAGTGTCCCGGATACTGGCGTAATAAATGAAAAACTGTTTTTT. This encodes CSVPDTGVINEKLFF.

This clonotype showed up many times. The chain couples TRBV12-3 or TRBV12-4 to TRBJ2-1; tentative D call: TRBD2 (6 bases). Trimming pared 3 bases from V and 0 bases from J, leaving 9 bases between. This CDR3 comprises 15 residues. As DNA, the CDR3 is TGTGCCAGCAGTTTGGGGACTCCCTCCTACAATGAGCAGTTCTTC. Protein product: CASSLGTPSYNEQFF.

The CDR3 sequence is CASSTGRGAYQETQFF. The CDR3 DNA follows: TGTGCCAGCAGTACAGGGCGGGGGGCCTACCAAGAGACCCAGTTCTTC. The V and J genes are TRBV2 and TRBJ2-5, with TRBD2 matching over 8 bases. The DNA end is a closer match to TRBJ2-1, so the J assignment may be wrong. Germline CDR1 reads SNHLY; CDR2 reads FYNNEI. The CDR3 runs 16 residues.

The chain uses TRBV29-1 and TRBJ2-3; 7 nucleotides match TRBD1. V shed 6 bases, J shed 8 bases, and the junction held 11 bases outside the gene matches. Germline V lookup: CDR1 SQVTM, CDR2 ANQGSEA. The CDR3 is 13 amino acids. The DNA for the CDR3 is TGCAGCGTGGATCGAGGGGGCGTCGGTACGCAGTATTTT. Translation gives CSVDRGGVGTQYF.